This T cell receptor (beta chain) was found in a study of cytomegalovirus exposure and HLA in healthy donors. In the PCR, 60 Vbeta and 13 Jbeta primers were used. Original analysis: An analysis performed later counted 81 million or so unique TCR beta chains (approximately 10 million of them shared). TCRdb keeps only in-frame clones here, not all; method: immunoSEQ multiplex PCR. V, J and clone size were drawn from that table, and D and trimming were deduced from the DNA. The data show roughly 150,000 clones, with about 74% seen just once and more than 10% held by the top ten. Points on this clone: Its antigen is not known. Its ends do not fully match the called genes, so a read error is possible.

The germline V gene encodes CDR1 SGHTA and CDR2 FQGNSA. This CDR3 has 16 amino acids. Study outcomes and limitations: Investigators reported approximately 150 TCR beta chains as tied to cytomegalovirus.

The receptor was isolated from a man aged 40-55 years in good health and CMV-seropositive. The V call is TRBV7-2, the J call TRBJ2-1; TRBD2 matches at 7 bases. Sequencing was carried out using PBMCs. CDR3 protein: CASSVALAAGYNEQFF. CDR3 bases: TGTGCCAGCAGCGTAGCGTTGGCAGCGGGATACAATGAGCAGTTCTTC. Based on the CDR3 plus reference TRBV7-2 and TRBJ2-1, the full variable domain is GAGVSQSPSNKVTEKGKDVELRCDPISGHTALYWYRQSLGQGLEFLIYFQGNSAPDKSGLPSDRFSAERTGGSVSTLTIQRTQQEDSAVYLCASSVALAAGYNEQFFGPGTRLTVL.